These 26 T cell receptor beta chains were sequenced from one sample in a study of T cell responses to AZD1222 COVID-19 vaccine. The data were produced by immunoSEQ multiplex PCR, yet TCRdb's version contains in-frame clones alone and is incomplete. Of roughly 120,000 clones in the sample, roughly 87% are singletons; the top ten hold approximately 1.1%. This specimen was peripheral blood, taken on day 0 of AZD1222 vaccination. The receptor set was obtained from an adult in good health.

Written as DNA, the CDR3 is TGTGCCAGCAGCCGGCTTCAGGCTAGCGGGGGGCAAGAGACCCAGTACTTC. It yields the protein CASSRLQASGGQETQYF. This chain uses TRBV5-6 with TRBJ2-5; 11 bases are a match to TRBD2. J gave up 2 bases and V 4 bases, and 10 bases lay outside the gene matches. This CDR3 spans 17 amino acids. Germline loops: CDR1 SGHDT, CDR2 YYEEEE.

The chain joins TRBV4-1 to TRBJ1-1, with a tentative D call TRBD1 (5 bases). Trimming removed 4 bases from V and 3 bases from J, with 27 bases in between. This CDR3 contains 19 residues. The germline CDR1 and CDR2 sequences are MGHRA and YSYEKL. This CDR3 is CASSPGWAGKLGKDTEAFF. CDR3 sequence (DNA): TGCGCCAGCAGCCCAGGGTGGGCAGGGAAATTGGGGAAGGACACTGAAGCTTTCTTT.

This clone was found a few times. The gene calls are TRBV3-1 (or the pseudogene TRBV3-2) and TRBJ1-2; weak D call: TRBD1 (5 bases). CDR3 size: 13 residues. V lost 5 bases and J 4 bases, leaving 11 bases between the germline ends. Per the germline V gene, CDR1 is LGHDT and CDR2 is YNNKEL (reference sequence). Written as DNA, the CDR3 is TGTGCCAGCAGCGCAGACAGTCGCTATGGCTACACCTTC. Protein sequence: CASSADSRYGYTF.

This chain joins TRBV5-6 and TRBJ2-6, with 12 bases identical to TRBD2. Germline values: CDR1 SGHDT, CDR2 YYEEEE. The CDR3 contains 18 residues. V was clipped by 1 base and J by 0 bases; unmatched bases: 2. CDR3 protein: CASSLLAGGNSGANVLTF. DNA of the CDR3: TGTGCCAGCAGCTTGCTAGCGGGGGGGAACTCTGGGGCCAACGTCCTGACTTTC.

The rearrangement links TRBV5-1 to TRBJ2-3; D is undetermined. The CDR3 spans 13 residues. V lost 5 bases and J lost 1, with 8 bases in between. Germline V gene sequence: CDR1 SGHRS, CDR2 YFSETQ. CDR3 nucleotide sequence: TGCGCCAGCAGACCCGGGCGCACAGATACGCAGTATTTT. Encoded protein: CASRPGRTDTQYF.

The J gene is TRBJ2-7, the V gene TRBV9; D may be TRBD1 or TRBD2 (5 bases each). The CDR3 has 15 residues. Germline V CDR1 and CDR2: SGDLS, YYNGEE. V lost 0 bases and J lost 6, with 16 bases in between. The CDR3 loop is CASSVAGGGGGEQYF. The DNA of the CDR3 is TGTGCCAGCAGCGTAGCGGGTGGGGGTGGAGGCGAGCAGTACTTC.

The chain employs TRBV6-4 and TRBJ1-4; D may be TRBD1 (5 bases). The V end was cut by 0 bases, the J end by 11 bases, with 13 bases between. In germline, CDR1 is MRHNA, CDR2 SNTAGT. The CDR3 spans 14 residues. The DNA for the CDR3 is TGTGCCAGCAGTGACTCCTCGGCAGGGTGTAAACTGTTTTTT. Translation gives CASSDSSAGCKLFF.

This clone was observed a handful of times. The CDR3 region is CASSQVGNTEAFF. In DNA, the CDR3 is TGTGCCAGCAGCCAAGTCGGAAACACTGAAGCTTTCTTT. The rearrangement links TRBV3-1 (or the pseudogene TRBV3-2) to TRBJ1-1; D remains ambiguous. The germline CDR1 and CDR2 sequences are LGHDT and YNNKEL (reference sequence). V lost 1 base to trimming and J lost 2 bases, with 5 bases between them. CDR3 size: 13 residues.

The chain links TRBV9 to TRBJ1-1; D is undetermined. Trimming stripped 4 bases from V and 8 bases from J, with 18 bases between. The germline V gene has CDR1 SGDLS and CDR2 YYNGEE. This CDR3 has 14 amino acids. CDR3 region: CASSPYPGITEAFF. The DNA of the CDR3 is TGTGCCAGCAGCCCCTACCCCGGGATCACGGAAGCTTTCTTT.

The V gene is TRBV11-1, the J gene TRBJ2-7; the match to TRBD2 covers 7 bases. Germline-derived CDR1 and CDR2 are SGHAT and FQDESV (reference sequence). The CDR3 sequence is 14 residues long. Unmatched junction bases numbered 11, after V lost 5 bases and J lost 7 bases. CDR3 nucleotides: TGTGCCAGCAGCGCGGGACTAACCACGGGTGAGCAGTACTTC. Its protein is CASSAGLTTGEQYF.

CDR3 sequence (DNA): TGTGCCAGCAGCCCGCCGACTAGCGGGGGGTGGGAGCAGTTCTTC. Encoded protein: CASSPPTSGGWEQFF. The V call is TRBV4-2, the J call TRBJ2-1, with 13 bases matching TRBD2. This CDR3 is 15 amino acids long. V was pared by 4 bases and J by 10 bases, with 7 bases of the junction left unmatched. Germline CDR1 LGHNA, CDR2 YNFKEQ.

This clone was detected only once. The V and J genes are TRBV5-1 and TRBJ2-7; D possibly corresponds to TRBD1 (7 bases). Trimming stripped 1 base from V and 4 bases from J, with 12 bases between. Germline V gene data show CDR1 as SGHRS and CDR2 as YFSETQ. The CDR3 sequence is 14 residues long. CDR3 sequence (DNA): TGCGCCAGCAGCTTGCAGGGGGACTCGTACGAGCAGTACTTC. Encoded protein: CASSLQGDSYEQYF.

V is TRBV27 and J is TRBJ1-6; unclear D gene. The CDR3 is made up of 13 amino acids. Per the germline V gene, CDR1 is MNHEY and CDR2 is SMNVEV (reference sequence). Deletions cut 6 bases from V and 7 bases from J, with 10 bases between. The CDR3 spells CASRVGTNSPLHF. CDR3 bases: TGTGCCAGCAGAGTGGGTACAAATTCACCCCTCCACTTT.

The genes are TRBV14 and TRBJ1-1, with no clear D. The ends were cut back, 4 bases at V and 5 bases at J, with 17 bases in the middle. The CDR3 contains 15 residues. The germline CDR1 and CDR2 sequences are SGHDN and FVKESK. Here the CDR3 reads CASSLLPAGGTEAFF. CDR3 coding DNA: TGTGCCAGCAGCCTTCTCCCCGCGGGAGGGACTGAAGCTTTCTTT.

V usage is TRBV21-1 and J usage is TRBJ1-4; TRBD1 is the table's D call and was not checked against the DNA. TRBV21-1 is a pseudogene. The CDR3 has 19 residues. The CDR3 here is CASSKGAGGEDLTNEKLFF. CDR3 coding DNA: TGTGCCAGCAGCAAAGGGGCAGGGGGCGAGGACTTAACTAATGAAAAACTGTTTTTT.

This sequence joins TRBV5-1 and TRBJ2-5; D is unclear. The CDR3 totals 14 residues. Germline V CDR1 and CDR2: SGHRS, YFSETQ. The ends were cut back, 0 bases at V and 2 bases at J, with 8 bases in the middle. The CDR3 reads CASSLGRLQETQYF. CDR3 in DNA: TGCGCCAGCAGCTTGGGGCGGTTACAAGAGACCCAGTACTTC.

The chain links TRBV7-2 to TRBJ1-2; 7 bases match TRBD1. V lost 4 bases and J lost 4; bases outside the gene matches: 6. Germline V gene sequence: CDR1 SGHTA, CDR2 FQGNSA. This CDR3 has 14 residues. In DNA form, the CDR3 reads TGTGCCAGCAGCTCCGGGACAGCCATCTATGGCTACACCTTC. This gives the protein CASSSGTAIYGYTF.

The V gene is TRBV7-9, the J gene TRBJ1-5; no clear D. The V and J ends lost 5 bases and 3 bases respectively, with 5 bases between them. Germline values: CDR1 SEHNR, CDR2 FQNEAQ (reference sequence). The CDR3 totals 12 residues. CDR3 in DNA: TGTGCCAGCAGCGGACCCAATCAGCCCCAGCATTTT. Amino acids: CASSGPNQPQHF.

The chain recombines TRBV6-5 with TRBJ2-7; D not certain. Trimming stripped 6 bases from V and 0 bases from J, with 6 bases between. In germline, CDR1 is MNHEY, CDR2 SVGAGI. The CDR3 sequence is 12 residues long. CDR3 sequence (DNA): TGTGCCAGCAGGGGTAGCTCCTACGAGCAGTACTTC. Its translation is CASRGSSYEQYF.

The chain combines TRBV30 with TRBJ1-2; D not resolved. Germline CDR1 reads GTSNPN; CDR2 reads SVGIG (reference sequence). CDR3 length: 13 residues. V dropped 4 bases and J dropped 2 bases, with 11 bases sitting between them. The CDR3 DNA sequence: TGTGCCTGGACCACGTTCCGAAACTATGGCTACACCTTC. As protein: CAWTTFRNYGYTF.

The chain has TRBV6-5 and TRBJ1-5, with D unresolved. This CDR3 comprises 15 residues. CDR1 MNHEY and CDR2 SVGAGI come from the germline V gene. V was pared by 0 bases and J by 1 base, with 7 bases between. The CDR3, as DNA: TGTGCCAGCAGTTACTCTGGGTACAGCAATCAGCCCCAGCATTTT. Translation gives CASSYSGYSNQPQHF.

The rearrangement joins TRBV4-3 to TRBJ1-4, with a tentative D call TRBD1 (5 bases). Per germline, CDR1 LGHNA and CDR2 YSLEER. The V end lost 0 bases, the J end lost 14 bases, and 10 bases lay between the germline ends. The CDR3 is 12 residues long. CDR3 nucleotide sequence: TGCGCCAGCAGCCAAGATCCAGGGTTGCTGTTTTTT. It translates to CASSQDPGLLFF.

V usage is TRBV5-1 and J usage is TRBJ2-7; the match to TRBD2 covers 11 bases. There are 14 residues in the CDR3. Trimming cost V 4 bases and J 6 bases; bases outside gene matches: 6. Germline assignment: CDR1 SGHRS and CDR2 YFSETQ. Written as DNA, the CDR3 is TGCGCCAGCAGCCCTACCGGGACTAGCGGCGAGCAGTACTTC. Translating it yields CASSPTGTSGEQYF. Full variable domain (remainder filled in from reference TRBV5-1 and TRBJ2-7): KAGVTQTPRYLIKTRGQQVTLSCSPISGHRSVSWYQQTPGQGLQFLFEYFSETQRNKGNFPGRFSGRQFSNSRSEMNVSTLELGDSALYLCASSPTGTSGEQYFGPGTRLTVT.

The chain has TRBV18 and TRBJ2-7; TRBD1 agrees at 7 bases. V was clipped by 6 bases and J by 6 bases; unmatched bases: 14. CDR1 is KGHSH, CDR2 LQKENI, per germline. This CDR3 comprises 15 residues. CDR3 bases: TGTGCCAGCTCCGGTACAGGGGTCTCCGGTAGCGAGCAGTACTTC. Translation gives CASSGTGVSGSEQYF.

The V and J genes are TRBV7-2 and TRBJ2-3; D remains unclear. Trimming removed 4 bases from V and 0 bases from J, with 11 bases in between. Per germline, CDR1 SGHTA and CDR2 FQGNSA. The CDR3 is 15 residues long. CDR3 residues: CASSSRITSTDTQYF. The DNA for the CDR3 is TGTGCCAGCAGCTCCCGGATAACTAGCACAGATACGCAGTATTTT.

The chain employs TRBV19 and TRBJ2-1, with 9 bases matching TRBD2. The CDR3 covers 16 residues. CDR1 is LNHDA and CDR2 is SQIVND in the germline V gene (reference sequence). The trim removed 7 bases at V and 5 bases at J, leaving 12 bases unmatched. The CDR3: CASKRLAGRLDNEQFF. CDR3 in DNA: TGTGCCAGTAAAAGGCTAGCGGGGCGGCTTGACAATGAGCAGTTCTTC.